Listed here are 20 T cell receptor beta chains from one sample, sequenced in a study of blood T cell repertoires in COVID-19 (dated by TCRdb to 2019 to 2021). Library prep was done by the immunoSEQ multiplex PCR assay. TCRdb provides this immuneACCESS table in a form limited to in-frame rearrangements. Some clones are lacking; in checked studies, under half of them reflect an unresolved V gene, and why the rest are absent is not known. Across this sample there are 150,000 to 160,000 clones, with under 90% seen only once. The ten top clones hold about 0.58% of the sample. Sequences were obtained from peripheral blood. These receptors all stem from a man aged 60-69 years with acute or convalescent COVID-19.

This chain uses TRBV10-2 with TRBJ2-2; 12 bases align to TRBD1. The CDR3 has 16 residues. The V and J ends lost 4 bases and 7 bases, in that order; junction bases with no gene match: 7. Germline V gene data show CDR1 as WSHSY and CDR2 as SAAADI. CDR3 DNA sequence: TGCGCCAGCAGTGTCAGAGGGACAGGGGGCATCGGGGAGCTGTTTTTT. This gives the protein CASSVRGTGGIGELFF.

The chain carries TRBV7-2 and TRBJ2-1; 13 nucleotides match TRBD2. CDR1 is SGHTA and CDR2 is FQGNSA in the germline V gene. This CDR3 has 15 amino acids. V lost 5 bases, J lost 9 bases, and 7 bases stayed unmatched. As DNA, the CDR3 is TGTGCCAGCAGCCCAAGGACTAGCGGGAGAGGTGAGCAGTTCTTC. Its translation: CASSPRTSGRGEQFF.

The chain employs TRBV5-4 and TRBJ1-6; TRBD1 might be the D (6 bases). From germline, CDR1 is SGHNT and CDR2 YYREEE (reference sequence). The CDR3 consists of 15 residues. Deletions cut 4 bases from V and 9 bases from J, with 17 bases between. The DNA for the CDR3 is TGTGCCAGCAGCCCGGAGAGGGCACAGGGTTCACCCCTCCACTTT. Residues: CASSPERAQGSPLHF.

The gene calls are TRBV4-2 and TRBJ1-5; TRBD1 is a possible D gene (5 bases). The CDR3 is 15 residues long. Trimming left V 2 bases short and J 3 bases short, with 11 bases between. Looked up from germline, CDR1 is LGHNA and CDR2 is YNFKEQ. The CDR3 reads CASSQPDSVNQPQHF. CDR3 DNA sequence: TGTGCCAGCAGCCAACCCGACAGCGTCAATCAGCCCCAGCATTTT.

CDR3 sequence reads: CASRLAGASSGANVLTF. The DNA for the CDR3 is TGTGCCAGCAGGTTGGCAGGGGCCAGCTCTGGGGCCAACGTCCTGACTTTC. The rearrangement joins TRBV27 to TRBJ2-6; D is perhaps TRBD1 (6 bases). Trimming pared 6 bases from V and 0 bases from J, leaving 15 bases between. The CDR3 contains 17 residues. Germline V gene sequence: CDR1 MNHEY, CDR2 SMNVEV (reference sequence).

The DNA for the CDR3 is TGTGCCAGCAGCTCGGGACTGGAAGAGACCCAGTACTTC. Protein: CASSSGLEETQYF. The V and J genes are TRBV9 and TRBJ2-5, with D possibly TRBD2 on 6 matching bases. With 4 bases removed from V and 3 bases from J, the gap between germline ends came to 10 bases. This CDR3 has 13 amino acids. Per germline, CDR1 SGDLS and CDR2 YYNGEE.

V gene TRBV3-1 (or the pseudogene TRBV3-2) combines with J gene TRBJ2-3; 7 nucleotides align to TRBD1. The germline V gene encodes CDR1 LGHDT and CDR2 YNNKEL (reference sequence). J gave up 2 bases and V 5 bases, and 4 bases lay outside the gene matches. CDR3 length: 14 residues. The CDR3 nucleotides read TGTGCCAGCAGCGTACAGGGGAACACAGATACGCAGTATTTT. It is translated as CASSVQGNTDTQYF.

The CDR3: CASSVRGSGGTDTQYF. The CDR3 DNA reads TGTGCCAGCAGCGTAAGGGGCAGCGGGGGCACAGATACGCAGTATTTT. The chain joins TRBV9 to TRBJ2-3; the match to TRBD2 covers 7 bases. The CDR3 has 16 residues. Germline V gives CDR1 SGDLS, CDR2 YYNGEE. J gave up 1 base and V 1 base, and 6 bases lay outside the gene matches.

The V and J genes are TRBV28 and TRBJ2-7, with 14 nucleotides matching TRBD2. This CDR3 has 18 amino acids. V lost 4 bases and J lost 2; bases outside the gene matches: 10. Germline CDR1 reads MDHEN; CDR2 reads SYDVKM. The CDR3 DNA sequence: TGTGCCAGCAGTTCCCCGGGACTAGCGGGAGAGAGTCCCTACGAGCAGTACTTC. Protein product: CASSSPGLAGESPYEQYF.

This clone was seen more than once but under ten times. The rearrangement uses TRBV7-9 and TRBJ1-2; 11 bases are shared with TRBD1. Trimming removed 5 bases from V and 4 bases from J; junction bases left unmatched: 6. The CDR3 totals 15 residues. From germline, CDR1 is SEHNR and CDR2 FQNEAQ (reference sequence). CDR3 bases: TGTGCCAGCAGCCCGTGGGACAGGGGGTCCTATGGCTACACCTTC. Translation gives CASSPWDRGSYGYTF.

This chain uses TRBV7-2 with TRBJ2-3, with 14 bases identical to TRBD2. This CDR3 region has 18 residues. The germline gives CDR1 SGHTA, CDR2 FQGNSA. V was clipped by 5 bases and J by 0 bases; unmatched bases: 7. The CDR3 DNA is TGTGCCAGCAGCCTACGGACTAGCGGGGGGCTGAGCACAGATACGCAGTATTTT. It specifies CASSLRTSGGLSTDTQYF.

In this sample, this clone turned up once. The J gene is TRBJ1-4, the V gene TRBV27, with 8 bases aligning to TRBD1. The CDR3 contains 13 residues. The germline gives CDR1 MNHEY, CDR2 SMNVEV (reference sequence). V shed 3 bases and J 13 bases; nucleotides not matched to a gene: 7. The CDR3 here is CASSLTPGQALFF. In nucleotides, the CDR3 is TGTGCCAGCAGTTTGACGCCGGGACAGGCACTGTTTTTT. The full variable domain, its missing parts supplied by reference TRBV27 and TRBJ1-4, is EAQVTQNPRYLITVTGKKLTVTCSQNMNHEYMSWYRQDPGLGLRQIYYSMNVEVTDKGDVPEGYKVSRKEKRNFPLILESPSPNQTSLYFCASSLTPGQALFFGSGTQLSVL.

The chain joins TRBV29-1 to TRBJ2-7, with D uncertain. This CDR3 comprises 13 residues. Germline lookup yields CDR1 SQVTM and CDR2 ANQGSEA. V was pared by 4 bases and J by 0 bases, with 10 bases between. DNA of the CDR3: TGCAGCGTTGGGGCCGCGAGCTCCTACGAGCAGTACTTC. Translation: CSVGAASSYEQYF.

CDR3 amino acids: CASSKTGLSNQPQHF. Here the CDR3 DNA reads TGTGCCAGCAGTAAGACAGGGCTAAGCAATCAGCCCCAGCATTTT. This chain joins TRBV6-2 or TRBV6-3 and TRBJ1-5; 7 nucleotides line up with TRBD1. J gave up 1 base and V 5 bases, and 5 bases lay outside the gene matches. Germline loops: CDR1 MNHEY, CDR2 SVGEGT. The CDR3 is 15 residues long.

The chain carries TRBV27 and TRBJ2-7; D might be TRBD1 (6 bases). V dropped 6 bases and J dropped 0 bases, with 21 bases sitting between them. CDR1 and CDR2 from the germline V gene are MNHEY and SMNVEV (reference sequence). The CDR3 runs to 17 residues. The CDR3: CASSFQPPGTFSYEQYF. As DNA, the CDR3 is TGTGCCAGCAGCTTTCAACCTCCCGGGACATTCTCCTACGAGCAGTACTTC.

The chain is built from TRBV10-3 and TRBJ2-7; TRBD1 might be the D (5 bases). Germline values: CDR1 ENHRY, CDR2 SYGVKD. V lost 2 bases and J lost 10, with 12 bases in between. The CDR3 contains 12 residues. This CDR3 reads CAISEAQGTQYF. CDR3 in DNA: TGTGCCATCAGTGAGGCCCAGGGTACCCAGTACTTC.

The genes are TRBV4-1 and TRBJ2-7, with D possibly matching TRBD2 (6 bases). The V end was cut by 1 base, the J end by 0 bases, with 10 bases between. The CDR3 has 15 amino acids. Germline assignment: CDR1 MGHRA and CDR2 YSYEKL. This chain's CDR3 is CASSQGRGSSYEQYF. The CDR3 DNA reads TGCGCCAGCAGCCAAGGTCGGGGGAGCTCCTACGAGCAGTACTTC.

This sequence joins TRBV7-2 and TRBJ1-4; D gene unclear. Germline V CDR1 and CDR2: SGHTA, FQGNSA. Trimming took 1 base from V and 7 from J, leaving 19 bases between them. The CDR3 is made up of 17 amino acids. The CDR3 sequence: CASSLGRFGRAGEKLFF. In nucleotides, the CDR3 is TGTGCCAGCAGCTTAGGCCGATTTGGGCGGGCGGGTGAAAAACTGTTTTTT.

Here the CDR3 reads CASSRGRDANSPLHF. Here the CDR3 DNA reads TGTGCCAGCAGCAGGGGGCGCGACGCGAATTCACCCCTCCACTTT. The chain has TRBV28 and TRBJ1-6, with TRBD1 identical over 8 bases. Germline values: CDR1 MDHEN, CDR2 SYDVKM. The J segment lost 7 bases and the V segment lost 6 bases, leaving 8 bases of the junction unmatched. The CDR3 totals 15 residues.

The chain combines TRBV19 with TRBJ2-3; 9 bases line up with TRBD2. The CDR3 covers 15 residues. From germline, CDR1 is LNHDA and CDR2 SQIVND (reference sequence). Trimming took 7 bases from V and 3 from J; bases not matched to a gene: 8. This chain's CDR3 is CASTAGLARTDTQYF. The DNA of the CDR3 is TGTGCCAGTACCGCTGGACTAGCGAGGACAGATACGCAGTATTTT.